Included here is one T cell receptor beta chain sequence, with context. CDR3 size: 15 residues. Per germline, CDR1 LNHDA and CDR2 SQIVND (reference sequence). V was trimmed by 3 bases and J by 2 bases, leaving 12 bases between them. Here immunoSEQ multiplex PCR was the method, and the copy in TCRdb shows in-frame clones only, minus some. The data show 450,000 or so clones, over 85% seen once. The sample belongs to a study of blood T cell repertoires in COVID-19. About the research overall: Donors in the United States, Italy and Spain gave samples during acute or convalescent COVID-19.

This receptor was taken from a man between 18 and 35 years old with COVID-19, enrolled during active disease. The rearrangement links TRBV19 to TRBJ2-3; no reliable D call. What was sequenced was peripheral blood. The CDR3 loop is CASSMFPGLTDTQYF. The CDR3 region has the DNA TGTGCCAGTAGTATGTTCCCTGGGCTCACAGATACGCAGTATTTT.